This T cell receptor (beta chain) derives from a study of human T cells and chemical hapten exposure. Study context: Variability of per-sample TCR yields stemmed mainly from small differences in pooled library volume.

Only a few counts were recorded for this clonotype. Antigen specificity is unknown. Time point in this sample: pre-sensitization, week 0. Noted treatment: therapeutic diphenylcyclopropenone sensitization with weekly scalp DPC. TCRdb itself ran the RACE reads through MiXCR, one entry per CDR3 protein. Among more than 70,000 distinct CDR3 sequences listed, 6.5% to 10% were seen once. Study results and limitations: Controls had significantly fewer large CDR3 similarity clusters than were formed by expanded TCRs.

The starting material was whole blood, obtained in connection with sensitization to the hapten diphenylcyclopropenone (DPC). This sequence was found in a man aged 40-55 years with alopecia areata. Some clones in this sample may be carry-over from other donors' samples.

In DNA, the CDR3 is TGTGCCAGCAGCTTTAACGGCCGGGAGGTAGGGCAAGAGACCCAGTACTTC. Translation: CASSFNGREVGQETQYF. The chain employs TRBV7-6 and TRBJ2-5, with TRBD2 matching 7 bases. J gave up 2 bases and V 3 bases, and 12 bases lay outside the gene matches. CDR1 and CDR2 (germline): SGHVS, FNYEAQ. This CDR3 has 17 residues.